This is a list of T cell receptor beta chains from one sample in a study of blood T cell repertoires in COVID-19. Clones were sequenced by immunoSEQ multiplex PCR, and TCRdb holds only the in-frame ones, with some missing. The data hold around 320,000 clones, with about nine tenths observed a single time. The specimen sequenced was peripheral blood. Source of these receptors: a woman aged 25 to 45 who had recovered from COVID-19. Both conserved end residues are part of each CDR3. Fields, in order: D gene, clone size, J gene, V gene, CDR3 protein, CDR3 DNA. The D gene is left open where the match is weak. Expanded clones are given a class, and other clones once, few, many or no size at all.

>.|.|TRBJ1-2|TRBV20-1
CSAAQVGGYTF
TGCAGTGCTGCCCAGGTAGGCGGCTACACCTTC
>TRBD1|.|TRBJ2-5|TRBV5-6
CASSKQGPQETQYF
TGTGCCAGCAGCAAACAGGGGCCACAAGAGACCCAGTACTTC
>TRBD1|.|TRBJ2-3|TRBV19
CASSPTGTGGSLTDTQYF
TGTGCCAGTAGTCCTACCGGGACAGGGGGTTCTTTGACAGATACGCAGTATTTT
>.|.|TRBJ1-4|TRBV10-3
CAISRTEGEEKLFF
TGTGCCATCAGTAGAACTGAGGGGGAAGAAAAACTGTTTTTT
>TRBD1|.|TRBJ1-1|TRBV10-3
CAISQTGQDTEAFF
TGTGCCATCAGTCAGACAGGGCAGGACACTGAAGCTTTCTTT
>.|few|TRBJ1-2|TRBV21-1
CASSKGSWTGGGYGYTF
TGTGCCAGCAGCAAAGGGAGCTGGACAGGGGGCGGCTATGGCTACACCTTC
>.|.|TRBJ2-3|TRBV27
CASSYKSTGPTSTDTQYF
TGTGCCAGCAGTTATAAATCGACAGGCCCCACTAGCACAGATACGCAGTATTTT
>.|.|TRBJ1-2|TRBV29-1
CSVDRQDSYGYTF
TGCAGCGTTGATCGCCAGGACAGCTATGGCTACACCTTC
>TRBD1|.|TRBJ2-2|TRBV7-3
CASSRSTGGPGELFF
TGTGCCAGCAGCCGGAGTACAGGGGGCCCCGGGGAGCTGTTTTTT
>TRBD1|.|TRBJ2-7|TRBV6-2/TRBV6-3
CASSPLPGQGTYEQYF
TGTGCCAGCAGCCCCTTGCCGGGACAGGGCACCTACGAGCAGTACTTC
>.|.|TRBJ1-2|TRBV4-2
CASSQVGTSNYGYTF
TGTGCCAGCAGCCAAGTGGGCACTTCTAACTATGGCTACACCTTC
>.|.|TRBJ1-1|TRBV27
CASSLYTGSGTEAFF
TGTGCCAGCAGTTTATATACGGGGAGTGGTACTGAAGCTTTCTTT
>.|.|TRBJ1-1|TRBV5-1
CASSLMAGGTEAFF
TGCGCCAGCAGCTTGATGGCGGGGGGCACTGAAGCTTTCTTT
>.|.|TRBJ1-2|TRBV12-3/TRBV12-4
CASRRGLLYGYTF
TGTGCCAGCAGGCGGGGACTACTCTATGGCTACACCTTC
>TRBD1|.|TRBJ1-2|TRBV18
CASSAGTGDYGYTF
TGTGCCAGCTCGGCCGGGACAGGGGACTATGGCTACACCTTC
>TRBD1|.|TRBJ2-1|TRBV4-1
CASSQTGSQQGEQFF
TGCGCCAGCAGCCAGACAGGGTCCCAGCAAGGTGAGCAGTTCTTC
>.|.|TRBJ1-1|TRBV20-1
CSAFDRQAFF
TGCAGTGCTTTTGACAGGCAGGCTTTCTTT
>.|.|TRBJ1-3|TRBV4-2
CASSQTSVVSGNTIYF
TGTGCCAGCAGCCAAACCTCAGTCGTCTCTGGAAACACCATATATTTT
>TRBD2|.|TRBJ2-3|TRBV25-1
CASSEYLSGGSTDTQYF
TGTGCCAGCAGTGAATACCTTAGCGGGGGAAGCACAGATACGCAGTATTTT
>TRBD1|.|TRBJ1-6|TRBV28
CASSFYAGGLSPLHF
TGTGCCAGCAGTTTTTACGCAGGGGGCCTTTCACCCCTCCACTTT
>TRBD1|.|TRBJ1-2|TRBV9
CASSPTRDRIYGYTF
TGTGCCAGCAGCCCGACCCGGGACAGGATCTATGGCTACACCTTC
>TRBD1|.|TRBJ1-5|TRBV19
CASSPGTVYSNQPQHF
TGTGCCAGTAGTCCCGGGACAGTTTATAGCAATCAGCCCCAGCATTTT
>.|once|TRBJ2-3|TRBV2
CASSGREYTDTQYF
TGTGCCAGCAGTGGACGGGAATACACAGATACGCAGTATTTT
>TRBD2|.|TRBJ2-3|TRBV3-1/TRBV3-2
CASSQDPSGGARVTDTQYF
TGTGCCAGCAGCCAAGATCCTAGCGGGGGGGCCCGGGTGACAGATACGCAGTATTTT
>TRBD1|.|TRBJ2-7|TRBV5-1
CASSLLTGQLSYEQYF
TGCGCCAGCAGCTTGTTGACGGGACAGCTCTCCTACGAGCAGTACTTC
>TRBD1|.|TRBJ1-5|TRBV28
CASSLGDRLQGNQPQHF
TGTGCCAGCAGTTTAGGGGACAGGTTACAAGGCAATCAGCCCCAGCATTTT
>.|.|TRBJ1-5|TRBV3-1/TRBV3-2
CASSQGPDQPQHF
TGTGCCAGCAGCCAAGGTCCCGATCAGCCCCAGCATTTT
>TRBD1|.|TRBJ1-4|TRBV28
CASRPEGAGEKLFF
TGTGCCAGCCGGCCGGAGGGGGCGGGGGAAAAACTGTTTTTT
>TRBD2|few|TRBJ2-7|TRBV12-3/TRBV12-4
CASGTTSSYEQYF
TGTGCCAGCGGGACTACAAGCTCCTACGAGCAGTACTTC
>TRBD2|.|TRBJ2-3|TRBV7-2
CASSERAGGYTDTQYF
TGTGCCAGCAGCGAGAGAGCGGGGGGATACACAGATACGCAGTATTTT
>TRBD1|.|TRBJ2-7|TRBV5-4
CASSFGQAVLYF
TGTGCCAGCAGCTTCGGACAGGCGGTCTTGTACTTC
>TRBD1|.|TRBJ1-4|TRBV28
CASSSYRDRAFEKLFF
TGTGCCAGCAGTTCCTACCGGGACAGGGCATTCGAAAAACTGTTTTTT
>.|.|TRBJ1-4|TRBV7-9
CASSFSEKLFF
TGTGCCAGCAGCTTTAGTGAAAAACTGTTTTTT
>TRBD1|.|TRBJ1-3|TRBV7-2
CASSLTGTEGNTIYF
TGTGCCAGCAGCCTAACCGGGACAGAAGGAAACACCATATATTTT
>.|.|TRBJ1-2|TRBV11-2
CASSKDSFYGYTF
TGTGCCAGCAGCAAAGACAGCTTCTATGGCTACACCTTC
>TRBD1|.|TRBJ1-2|TRBV19
CASSSRGQTGGYTF
TGTGCCAGTAGTAGTCGGGGACAGACGGGTGGCTACACCTTC
>TRBD1|.|TRBJ2-6|TRBV7-2
CASSSIGQVSGANVLTF
TGTGCCAGCAGCTCCATAGGACAGGTCTCTGGGGCCAACGTCCTGACTTTC
>.|.|TRBJ1-6|TRBV27
CASSLSRVLNSPLHF
TGTGCCAGCAGTTTATCGCGGGTTCTTAATTCACCCCTCCACTTT
>TRBD1|.|TRBJ2-4|TRBV6-1
CASSEIRTGETKNIQYF
TGTGCCAGCAGTGAAATCCGGACAGGGGAGACCAAAAACATTCAGTACTTC
>.|.|TRBJ2-5|TRBV5-6
CASIGAGETQYF
TGTGCCAGCATAGGCGCAGGGGAGACCCAGTACTTC
>TRBD1|few|TRBJ1-4|TRBV10-3
CAIRPTGASEKLFF
TGTGCCATCAGGCCGACAGGGGCGTCGGAAAAACTGTTTTTT
>TRBD1|.|TRBJ2-7|TRBV6-4
CASSDSSDRDYEQYF
TGTGCCAGCAGTGACTCGAGCGACAGGGACTACGAGCAGTACTTC
>TRBD1|.|TRBJ1-5|TRBV20-1
CSASGYGQGIYSNQPQHF
TGCAGTGCTAGTGGTTACGGACAGGGGATATATAGCAATCAGCCCCAGCATTTT
>.|few|TRBJ1-1|TRBV18
CASSPSNTEAFF
TGTGCCAGCTCACCATCAAACACTGAAGCTTTCTTT
>.|.|TRBJ1-1|TRBV19
CASSIDLLGAEAFF
TGTGCCAGTAGTATAGATCTGTTGGGGGCCGAAGCTTTCTTT
>.|.|TRBJ1-2|TRBV7-2
CASSPAFLYGYTF
TGTGCCAGCAGCCCCGCCTTCCTATATGGCTACACCTTC
>TRBD1|once|TRBJ1-4|TRBV29-1
CSVLDRESEKLFF
TGCAGCGTCCTGGACAGGGAGAGTGAAAAACTGTTTTTT
>TRBD1|.|TRBJ2-7|TRBV9
CASSVAGTGGYEQYF
TGTGCCAGCAGCGTTGCCGGGACAGGAGGGTACGAGCAGTACTTC
>.|.|TRBJ1-5|TRBV19
CASSMSGFYSNQPQHF
TGTGCCAGTAGTATGAGTGGTTTTTATAGCAATCAGCCCCAGCATTTT
>.|.|TRBJ1-3|TRBV30
CAWSVLIPGSSGNTIYF
TGTGCCTGGAGTGTCCTAATACCAGGCAGCTCTGGAAACACCATATATTTT
>.|.|TRBJ1-3|TRBV6-5
CASSYGPGNTIYF
TGTGCCAGCAGTTACGGGCCTGGAAACACCATATATTTT
>TRBD2|.|TRBJ2-5|TRBV28
CASFSSGGRETQYF
TGTGCCAGCTTTTCGTCGGGGGGGAGAGAGACCCAGTACTTC
>.|.|TRBJ2-7|TRBV5-4
CASSLDPDSSYEQYF
TGTGCCAGCAGCTTGGACCCGGACAGCTCCTACGAGCAGTACTTC
>TRBD1|many|TRBJ1-4|TRBV7-9
CASSLQGGDEKLFF
TGTGCCAGCAGCTTACAGGGGGGCGATGAAAAACTGTTTTTT
>TRBD1|.|TRBJ2-7|TRBV28
CASSWDRGYEQYF
TGTGCCAGTTCTTGGGACAGGGGCTACGAGCAGTACTTC
>TRBD2|.|TRBJ2-1|TRBV5-4
CASSLAGGPHEQFF
TGTGCCAGCAGCTTAGCGGGGGGGCCCCATGAGCAGTTCTTC
>.|.|TRBJ1-1|TRBV30
CAWSVQAGEAFF
TGTGCCTGGAGTGTACAGGCGGGGGAAGCTTTCTTT
>.|.|TRBJ2-7|TRBV28
CASSYPRPSSYEQYF
TGTGCCAGCAGCTACCCCCGCCCGAGCTCCTACGAGCAGTACTTC
>TRBD1|.|TRBJ1-6|TRBV28
CASWVGTGSNSPLHF
TGTGCCAGCTGGGTCGGGACAGGGAGTAATTCACCCCTCCACTTT
>.|.|TRBJ1-1|TRBV7-2
CASSLQGSTEAFF
TGTGCCAGCAGCTTACAGGGAAGCACTGAAGCTTTCTTT